Presented here are 21 T cell receptor beta chains from one specimen sequenced in a study of OX40 agonist ivuxolimab in advanced cancers. Generated by immunoSEQ multiplex PCR, the TCRdb table keeps only in-frame clones and is missing some. The table shows about 76,000 clones, with around 82% occurring only once. This sample comprised CD4+ or CD8+ T cells sorted from blood, obtained in a trial of the OX40 agonist ivuxolimab. The receptors here all came from an adult with an advanced solid tumor such as melanoma, head and neck, liver or kidney cancer.

The chain couples TRBV7-2 to TRBJ1-1; unclear D gene. The CDR3 has 15 residues. V was trimmed by 1 base and J by 1 base, leaving 10 bases between them. CDR1 is SGHTA, CDR2 FQGNSA, per germline. CDR3 loop: CASSLESNQNTEAFF. The CDR3 DNA reads TGTGCCAGCAGCTTAGAAAGTAACCAGAACACTGAAGCTTTCTTT.

This clone was detected once. This sequence joins TRBV19 and TRBJ2-5; TRBD2 agrees at 9 bases. With 5 bases clipped from V and 4 bases from J, the junction kept 5 bases outside the gene matches. CDR3 length equals 14 residues. From germline, CDR1 is LNHDA and CDR2 SQIVND (reference sequence). The CDR3 is CASSLLAGTETQYF. CDR3 coding DNA: TGTGCCAGTAGTCTTCTAGCGGGAACAGAGACCCAGTACTTC.

The V and J genes are TRBV4-3 and TRBJ1-4; no reliable D call. The V and J ends lost 1 base and 8 bases respectively, with 11 bases between them. The V gene's germline CDR1 is LGHNA and CDR2 YSLEER. The CDR3 runs 14 residues. CDR3 DNA sequence: TGCGCCAGCAGCCAAGTTTTAGGCAGGGAAAAACTGTTTTTT. This encodes CASSQVLGREKLFF.

The V and J genes are TRBV5-4 and TRBJ2-5; TRBD1 aligns across 8 bases. The DNA end is more similar to TRBJ2-7, so the J call may be wrong. The CDR3 is 15 residues long. Germline V CDR1 and CDR2: SGHNT, YYREEE (reference sequence). The chain's CDR3 is CASSLDQGASYEQYF. CDR3 coding DNA: TGTGCCAGCAGCTTGGATCAGGGGGCCTCCTACGAGCAGTACTTC.

The chain couples TRBV19 to TRBJ1-1; 8 bases match TRBD1. The CDR3 sequence is 14 residues long. The germline CDR1 and CDR2 sequences are LNHDA and SQIVND (reference sequence). V shed 8 bases and J 2 bases; nucleotides not matched to a gene: 7. DNA of the CDR3: TGTGCCAGTTCCTTCAGGGGGCTAAACACTGAAGCTTTCTTT. Residues: CASSFRGLNTEAFF.

This clone was picked up a small number of times. The rearrangement uses TRBV6-1 and TRBJ2-1; 11 bases line up with TRBD2. Germline V lookup: CDR1 MNHNS, CDR2 SASEGT. Trimming took 3 bases from V and 7 from J; bases not matched to a gene: 5. This CDR3 comprises 15 residues. CDR3 in amino acids: CASSDSGRERNEQFF. Here the CDR3 DNA reads TGTGCCAGCAGTGATAGCGGGAGGGAGAGAAATGAGCAGTTCTTC.

This chain links TRBV5-6 with TRBJ1-6; D is uncertain. Germline CDR1 is SGHDT and CDR2 is YYEEEE. V was pared by 4 bases and J by 0 bases, with 8 bases between. This CDR3 region has 15 residues. The chain's CDR3 is CASSPGGSYNSPLHF. The CDR3 nucleotides read TGTGCCAGCAGCCCAGGAGGCTCCTATAATTCACCCCTCCACTTT.

The chain has TRBV5-1 and TRBJ2-2, with a tentative D call TRBD2 (5 bases). Germline values: CDR1 SGHRS, CDR2 YFSETQ. This CDR3 has 14 residues. With 0 bases removed from V and 8 bases from J, the gap between germline ends came to 11 bases. The CDR3: CASSLEAGMGELFF. The CDR3 DNA reads as TGCGCCAGCAGCTTGGAGGCGGGCATGGGGGAGCTGTTTTTT.

This rearrangement joins TRBV28 to TRBJ1-2, with 7 nucleotides matching TRBD1. V gave up 5 bases and J gave up 5 bases; unmatched junction bases: 8. Germline CDR1 reads MDHEN; CDR2 reads SYDVKM. The CDR3 totals 14 residues. This CDR3 reads CASSGGQGVYGYTF. Here the CDR3 DNA reads TGTGCCAGCAGTGGAGGTCAGGGGGTGTATGGCTACACCTTC.

V and J are TRBV2 and TRBJ2-2; D not certain. The CDR3 has 13 residues. V lost 5 bases and J 5 bases, leaving 9 bases between the germline ends. CDR1 and CDR2 (germline): SNHLY, FYNNEI. CDR3 amino acids: CASSPLFTGELFF. The CDR3 DNA reads TGTGCCAGCAGTCCGCTGTTTACCGGGGAGCTGTTTTTT.

This chain links TRBV29-1 with TRBJ2-7; TRBD2 is a possible D gene (5 bases). The CDR3 contains 12 residues. CDR1 and CDR2 from the germline V gene are SQVTM and ANQGSEA. V lost 4 bases and J lost 3, with 10 bases in between. The CDR3 nucleotides are TGCAGCGTTGGGACTTCGTACTACGAGCAGTACTTC. The encoded protein is CSVGTSYYEQYF.

The count of this clone is one. The chain links TRBV6-6 to TRBJ1-1; 7 nucleotides line up with TRBD1. V lost 4 bases and J lost 4; bases outside the gene matches: 12. CDR3 length: 16 amino acids. CDR1 is MNHNY and CDR2 is SVGAGI in the germline V gene (reference sequence). The CDR3 nucleotides are TGTGCCAGCAGTTCTAACAGGGGAGGTGTTGGCACTGAAGCTTTCTTT. Its translation is CASSSNRGGVGTEAFF.

This CDR3 is CASSADRGSSPLHF. CDR3 DNA: TGTGCCAGCAGCGCCGACAGGGGGAGTTCACCCCTCCACTTT. This chain joins TRBV9 and TRBJ1-6; 9 bases are a match to TRBD1. The CDR3 sequence is 14 residues long. The V segment lost 3 bases and the J segment 9 bases; nucleotides outside the gene matches: 4. The germline V gene has CDR1 SGDLS and CDR2 YYNGEE.

V gene TRBV4-2 combines with J gene TRBJ2-1; no clear D. The CDR3 has 13 residues. In germline, CDR1 is LGHNA, CDR2 YNFKEQ. Trimming pared 0 bases from V and 10 bases from J, leaving 10 bases between. Written as DNA, the CDR3 is TGTGCCAGCAGCCAAGAGATCATTATGGAGCAGTTCTTC. Protein sequence: CASSQEIIMEQFF.

The rearrangement uses TRBV4-2 and TRBJ2-7, with D unresolved. This CDR3 spans 13 amino acids. Between the trimmed V and J ends, which lost 1 base and 4 bases, there was a span of 8 bases. CDR1 is LGHNA, CDR2 YNFKEQ, per germline. The CDR3 here is CASSQAAAYEQYF. In DNA, the CDR3 is TGTGCCAGCAGCCAAGCTGCGGCATACGAGCAGTACTTC.

The chain joins TRBV19 to TRBJ1-2; D is undetermined. Germline assignment: CDR1 LNHDA and CDR2 SQIVND (reference sequence). There are 16 residues in the CDR3. Trimming took 8 bases from V and 4 from J, leaving 23 bases between them. CDR3 region: CASGPVGEGSFYGYTF. CDR3 coding DNA: TGTGCCAGTGGACCGGTTGGAGAGGGATCTTTCTATGGCTACACCTTC.

This clone occurred a few times. This chain joins TRBV15 and TRBJ1-2, with D possibly TRBD1 on 5 matching bases. Trimming took 1 base from V and 8 from J, leaving 11 bases between them. Germline assignment: CDR1 LNHNV and CDR2 YYDKDF (reference sequence). This CDR3 region has 13 residues. CDR3 sequence (DNA): TGTGCCACCAGCAGAGGGGACGTTGACGGCTACACCTTC. Protein product: CATSRGDVDGYTF.

This chain connects TRBV5-1 to TRBJ1-1; D gene ambiguous. Trimming removed 0 bases from V and 5 bases from J, with 14 bases in between. Germline values: CDR1 SGHRS, CDR2 YFSETQ. The length of the CDR3 is 15 residues. CDR3 in amino acids: CASSLGPGHGTEAFF. The CDR3 DNA follows: TGCGCCAGCAGCTTGGGACCCGGGCATGGGACTGAAGCTTTCTTT.

The chain recombines TRBV6-5 with TRBJ1-2; D is possibly TRBD1 (5 bases). The germline gives CDR1 MNHEY, CDR2 SVGAGI. This CDR3 is built from 16 residues. V lost 2 bases, J lost 6 bases, and 19 bases lay in between. The DNA for the CDR3 is TGTGCCAGCAGTTACAAGACCACGGCAGGGAAGGATGGCTACACCTTC. Translating gives CASSYKTTAGKDGYTF.

This chain joins TRBV28 and TRBJ2-1; TRBD2 agrees at 7 bases. The CDR3 contains 16 residues. Trimming at V came to 0 bases and at J to 7 bases, leaving 9 bases not matched to a gene. The germline gives CDR1 MDHEN, CDR2 SYDVKM. As DNA, the CDR3 is TGTGCCAGCAGTTTATGGCCAGCGGGGACGGATAATGAGCAGTTCTTC. Amino acids: CASSLWPAGTDNEQFF.

The chain is built from TRBV18 and TRBJ1-1; D is perhaps TRBD1 (5 bases). The germline V gene encodes CDR1 KGHSH and CDR2 LQKENI. The CDR3 contains 15 residues. Trimming took 0 bases from V and 3 from J, leaving 11 bases between them. In DNA form, the CDR3 reads TGTGCCAGCTCACCACCGGCGGGGACGCACACTGAAGCTTTCTTT. Its translation: CASSPPAGTHTEAFF.